This T cell receptor beta chain was sequenced in a study of control samples from healthy donors and cancer patients. Sequencing used immunoSEQ multiplex PCR; TCRdb keeps in-frame clones, though not all of them. The sample shows some 250,000 clones, about four fifths of them seen only once. Looked up from germline, CDR1 is LGHDT and CDR2 is YNNKEL (reference sequence). V was clipped by 1 base and J by 9 bases; unmatched bases: 15. The CDR3 loop spans 17 amino acids. The chain uses TRBV3-1 (or the pseudogene TRBV3-2) and TRBJ1-3; 7 nucleotides line up with TRBD1. This receptor was identified in a woman in her sixties or seventies with lung cancer. Sequencing input: PBMCs. In nucleotides, the CDR3 is TGTGCCAGCAGCCAAGGCCCAGACAGGGCTGATTCGGGCACCATATATTTT. Translation gives CASSQGPDRADSGTIYF.